This T cell receptor (beta chain) was found in a study of technical replicates of blood from a few donors. TCRdb's copy holds only in-frame clones and misses some; the assay was immunoSEQ multiplex PCR. The table shows more than 75,000 clones, with 93% occurring only once. The germline CDR1 and CDR2 sequences are SEHNR and FQNEAQ (reference sequence). Between the trimmed V and J ends, which lost 9 bases and 2 bases, there was a span of 15 bases. This CDR3 spans 14 amino acids. The source material was T cells isolated from PBMCs. The sequence came from a human donor in good health. The rearrangement links TRBV7-9 to TRBJ2-3; D gene uncertain. The CDR3 coding sequence is TGTGCCAGTCGTCAGATTACCCTCACAGATACGCAGTATTTT. This gives the protein CASRQITLTDTQYF.